This T cell receptor (beta chain) is from a study of T cell responses to AZD1222 COVID-19 vaccine. The germline CDR1 and CDR2 sequences are SGHDN and FVKESK. CDR3 length: 13 amino acids. V shed 4 bases and J shed 5 bases, with 10 bases lying between them. The method was immunoSEQ multiplex PCR; TCRdb's version includes in-frame clones alone and lacks a portion of them. This table has fewer than 150,000 clones, around 90% appearing once. This material consisted of peripheral blood, taken on day 0 of AZD1222 vaccination. The TCR sequence derives from an adult in good health. The chain joins TRBV14 to TRBJ2-3; maybe TRBD1 (6 bases). CDR3 loop: CASSRHREDTQYF. The CDR3 DNA follows: TGTGCCAGCAGCCGCCACAGGGAAGATACGCAGTATTTT. Looking up the rest from reference TRBV14 and TRBJ2-3 gives the full variable domain: EAGVTQFPSHSVIEKGQTVTLRCDPISGHDNLYWYRRVMGKEIKFLLHFVKESKQDESGMPNNRFLAERTGGTYSTLKVQPAELEDSGVYFCASSRHREDTQYFGPGTRLTVL.